One and the same sample provided the 17 T cell receptor beta chains below, sequenced in a study of cytomegalovirus exposure and HLA in healthy donors (dated by TCRdb to about 2017). Library creation used the immunoSEQ multiplex PCR assay. For the multiplex PCR, a mixture combining 60 forward primers for TCR Vbeta segments and 13 reverse primers for TCR Jbeta segments was used. In TCRdb, the immuneACCESS table is reduced to in-frame sequences with V and J assigned. These tables do not hold every clone; where another copy was compared, an unresolved V gene accounts for under half, and the others remain unexplained. This sample gives 40,000 to 45,000 clones in total; roughly 47% of them show up just once. The top ten hold around 10% of the sample. Input material: PBMCs. These receptors were taken from a human donor in good health.

This chain joins TRBV30 and TRBJ2-2, with a possible D match to TRBD2 (6 bases). V gave up 8 bases and J gave up 2 bases, with 15 bases separating them. The germline V gene has CDR1 GTSNPN and CDR2 SVGIG (reference sequence). The CDR3 runs 14 residues. The CDR3 spells CATRRAGNTGELFF. DNA of the CDR3: TGTGCCACCAGGAGGGCAGGAAACACCGGGGAGCTGTTTTTT.

This clone was observed a handful of times. The V gene is TRBV19, the J gene TRBJ1-1; D is ambiguous. CDR1 LNHDA and CDR2 SQIVND come from the germline V gene (reference sequence). V lost 10 bases to trimming and J lost 1 base, with 19 bases between them. This CDR3 has 15 amino acids. The CDR3 loop reads CATAPKTGGNTEAFF. The CDR3 region has the DNA TGTGCCACTGCCCCGAAGACGGGAGGGAACACTGAAGCTTTCTTT.

The CDR3 nucleotides read TGCAGCGTGGCCGGCGACAGGTCTAATCAGCCCCAGCATTTT. Its protein is CSVAGDRSNQPQHF. The J gene is TRBJ1-5, the V gene TRBV29-1; D is perhaps TRBD1 (6 bases). V was cut by 6 bases and J by 4 bases, with 16 bases left in between. CDR3 length: 14 residues. CDR1 is SQVTM, CDR2 ANQGSEA, per germline.

V and J are TRBV30 and TRBJ2-7; 14 nucleotides agree with TRBD2. The CDR3 is 14 residues long. After removal of 5 bases from V and 2 bases from J, the junction contained 2 bases not matched to a gene. Germline V gene data show CDR1 as GTSNPN and CDR2 as SVGIG (reference sequence). CDR3 in DNA: TGTGCCTGGCGGACTAGCGGGAGGACCTACGAGCAGTACTTC. Translating gives CAWRTSGRTYEQYF.

V and J are TRBV6-1 and TRBJ2-7, with 9 nucleotides matching TRBD2. Germline lookup yields CDR1 MNHNS and CDR2 SASEGT. The CDR3 is made up of 15 amino acids. V dropped 6 bases and J dropped 9; count of bases not matched to a gene: 15. CDR3 nucleotides: TGTGCCAGCAGGATACTCCCGGGACTAGCATTTTGGCAGTACTTC. This codes for CASRILPGLAFWQYF.

The rearrangement links TRBV15 to TRBJ1-5; weak D call: TRBD1 (5 bases). CDR1 is LNHNV, CDR2 YYDKDF, per germline (reference sequence). V was trimmed by 5 bases and J by 0 bases, leaving 11 bases between them. The CDR3 is 15 residues long. The CDR3 spells CATSPRDYSNQPQHF. The CDR3 bases are TGTGCCACCAGCCCCCGGGACTATAGCAATCAGCCCCAGCATTTT.

The chain is built from TRBV6-6 and TRBJ2-2, with 9 bases lining up with TRBD1. Germline-derived CDR1 and CDR2 are MNHNY and SVGAGI (reference sequence). V dropped 6 bases and J dropped 6; count of bases not matched to a gene: 11. CDR3 length: 16 residues. As DNA, the CDR3 is TGTGCCAGCAGCCATCCTACCGGGACAGGGTCCGGGGAGCTGTTTTTT. Translating it yields CASSHPTGTGSGELFF.

V is TRBV19 and J is TRBJ1-3; TRBD1 matches 7 bases. Trimming cost V 9 bases and J 4 bases; bases outside gene matches: 9. Germline V gives CDR1 LNHDA, CDR2 SQIVND (reference sequence). This CDR3 contains 14 residues. CDR3 bases: TGTGCCAGCGATCTACAGGGGACAGGAAACACCATATATTTT. Protein sequence: CASDLQGTGNTIYF.

The V gene is TRBV7-8, the J gene TRBJ1-2; 8 bases match TRBD1. The J segment lost 0 bases and the V segment lost 4 bases, leaving 7 bases of the junction unmatched. Germline CDR1 and CDR2: SGHVS and FQNEAQ. The CDR3 extends over 16 amino acids. The CDR3 protein is CASSSGTGPTNYGYTF. The CDR3 DNA sequence: TGTGCCAGCAGCTCTGGGACAGGCCCAACTAACTATGGCTACACCTTC.

The V gene is TRBV4-2, the J gene TRBJ2-4, with 8 nucleotides matching TRBD1. CDR3 length equals 14 residues. CDR1 LGHNA and CDR2 YNFKEQ come from the germline V gene. J lost 5 bases, V lost 2 bases, and 2 bases had no gene match. The CDR3 DNA reads TGTGCCAGCAGCCAACCGACAGGGGAAAACATTCAGTACTTC. It yields the protein CASSQPTGENIQYF.

Turning to this clone: No conserved phenylalanine or tryptophan is present at the end of the CDR3, so a read error is the likely explanation. Because the CDR3's place on the DNA is in doubt, the DNA is left out and the CDR3 is given as listed by TCRdb. The CDR3 loop is CASSLYGQGRRAVL. This chain connects TRBV18 to TRBJ2-6; the D call TRBD1 from the table was never checked on the DNA. Germline CDR1 reads KGHSH; CDR2 reads LQKENI. Counting both end residues, the CDR3 totals 14 amino acids.

This chain joins TRBV19 and TRBJ2-5; TRBD2 matches 7 bases. Trimming at V came to 4 bases and at J to 4 bases, leaving 6 bases not matched to a gene. The CDR3 is 14 amino acids. CDR1 and CDR2 from the germline V gene are LNHDA and SQIVND (reference sequence). The CDR3 DNA reads TGTGCCAGTAGTACGCCGGGGGGATCAGAGACCCAGTACTTC. Protein sequence: CASSTPGGSETQYF.

This clone was counted between two and nine times. The chain has TRBV28 and TRBJ2-7, with 12 bases fitting TRBD1. V shed 4 bases and J 7 bases; nucleotides not matched to a gene: 8. The CDR3 extends over 15 amino acids. CDR1 is MDHEN, CDR2 SYDVKM, per germline. For the CDR3, the DNA is TGTGCCAGCAGTTATCGGGGACAGGGGGCACGGGAGCAGTACTTC. Translation gives CASSYRGQGAREQYF. Combining the CDR3 with reference TRBV28 and TRBJ2-7 gives the whole variable domain DVKVTQSSRYLVKRTGEKVFLECVQDMDHENMFWYRQDPGLGLRLIYFSYDVKMKEKGDIPEGYSVSREKKERFSLILESASTNQTSMYLCASSYRGQGAREQYFGPGTRLTVT.

The table lists this clone with a few counts. The chain couples TRBV9 to TRBJ2-5, with D maybe TRBD2 (5 bases). This CDR3 has 18 amino acids. V lost 0 bases and J 5 bases, leaving 23 bases between the germline ends. Germline lookup yields CDR1 SGDLS and CDR2 YYNGEE. This CDR3 is CASSVEVLGGTRGETQYF. DNA for the CDR3: TGTGCCAGCAGCGTAGAAGTTTTGGGTGGAACCCGCGGGGAGACCCAGTACTTC.

This clone came up a few times. This sequence joins TRBV9 and TRBJ2-6; the D is unclear. This CDR3 is 14 amino acids long. Trimming shortened V by 4 bases and J by 4 bases, and 9 bases separated the two germline ends. Per germline, CDR1 SGDLS and CDR2 YYNGEE. DNA of the CDR3: TGTGCCAGCAGCCCGTACCGGGGGGCCAACGTCCTGACTTTC. It translates to CASSPYRGANVLTF.

In DNA form, the CDR3 reads TGTGCCACCCGGGACAGGGTGAACACTGAAGCTTTCTTT. Its protein product is CATRDRVNTEAFF. V usage is TRBV19 and J usage is TRBJ1-1, with TRBD1 matching over 9 bases. Germline V gives CDR1 LNHDA, CDR2 SQIVND (reference sequence). The CDR3 sequence is 13 residues long. Trimming took 10 bases from V and 0 from J; bases not matched to a gene: 3.

The chain has TRBV4-2 and TRBJ1-6, with 8 nucleotides matching TRBD1. Germline-derived CDR1 and CDR2 are LGHNA and YNFKEQ. The ends lost 0 bases at V and 4 bases at J; junction bases unmatched: 5. CDR3 length: 17 residues. For the CDR3, the DNA is TGTGCCAGCAGCCAAGAAGGACAGGGCAATTATAATTCACCCCTCCACTTT. Protein sequence: CASSQEGQGNYNSPLHF.